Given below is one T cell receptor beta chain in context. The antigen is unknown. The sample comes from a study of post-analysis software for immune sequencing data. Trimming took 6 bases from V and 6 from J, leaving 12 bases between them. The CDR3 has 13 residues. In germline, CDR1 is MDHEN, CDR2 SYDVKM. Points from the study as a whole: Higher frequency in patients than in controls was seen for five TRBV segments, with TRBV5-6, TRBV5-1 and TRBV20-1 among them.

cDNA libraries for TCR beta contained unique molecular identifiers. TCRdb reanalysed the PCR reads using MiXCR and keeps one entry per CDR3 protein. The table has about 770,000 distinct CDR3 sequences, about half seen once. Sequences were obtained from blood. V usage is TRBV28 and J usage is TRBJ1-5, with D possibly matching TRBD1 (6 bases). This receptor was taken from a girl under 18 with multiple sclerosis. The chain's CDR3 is CASSNRVRQPQHF. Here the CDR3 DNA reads TGTGCCAGCAGCAACAGGGTTCGTCAGCCCCAGCATTTT.